This T cell receptor beta chain was found in a study of cytomegalovirus exposure and HLA in healthy donors (dated by TCRdb to about 2017). Context from the whole study: An earlier analysis of under 600 of the donors reported 250 to 300 Gb of sequence data and some 100 million unique TCR beta sequences from about 179 million T cells. An early release covering some 640 HLA-typed donors comprised about 290 gigabases of sequencing data and about 90 million unique TCR sequences. Of the roughly 430 genotyped donors, roughly 80% fell in the genetic ancestry cluster associated with self-reported Caucasian donors. The study aimed to test whether signatures of past pathogen exposure could be identified by cataloging public T cell receptors. The study profiled the T cell repertoires of more than 500 subjects by immunosequencing and related them to cytomegalovirus serostatus. A separate validation cohort of 100 to 150 different subjects was used in addition to the approximately 640-subject first cohort. To predict cytomegalovirus infection status, the study brought together high-throughput TCR immunosequencing, statistical association of individual TCRs with disease status, and machine learning. In a later analysis, previously published TCR beta repertoires from hundreds of donors were re-analyzed and high-resolution HLA genotyping was added so that TCR occurrence patterns could be studied. The later analysis used no new phenotypic data to find candidate immune exposures, relying instead on TCR beta sequences and their occurrence across donors. An earlier analysis of approximately 500 of the donors applied high-throughput TCR beta sequencing to assess whether each TCR beta V gene segment acted as functional or pseudogenic. Donor age, sex, ethnicity and CMV serostatus were compiled together with the repertoire data. A later genetic analysis took genome-wide SNP genotypes for about 55% of the 666 donors and used that subset as a discovery cohort. Every discovery cohort repertoire had been produced on one sequencing platform. HLA typing covered class I and class II loci at four-digit resolution. The number of typed donors differed by locus: 629-630 for A, B, C, DRB1 and DQB1; approximately 520 for DQA1; over 600 for DPA1; and roughly 450 for DPB1. A handful of DR-DQ haplotypes were handled as single units for association and clustering because linkage in the cohort was strong. Among about 360 genotyped donors of the cohort, an average of approximately 250,000 unique TCR beta nucleotide sequences were sequenced per donor, roughly a sixth of them non-productive.

Library preparation employed the immunoSEQ multiplex PCR assay. For the multiplex PCR, a mixture combining 60 forward primers for TCR Vbeta segments and 13 reverse primers for TCR Jbeta segments was used. The CDR3 region of rearranged TCR beta genes was amplified from genomic DNA by a multiplex PCR assay. Amplified TCR beta libraries were sequenced as 87-base-pair reads on the Illumina HiSeq System. In the source study's methods: In a later analysis, 70 million to 95 million unique TCR beta chains were counted across the roughly 670 repertoires, and roughly 10 million of these chains were shared by at least two donors. Raw reads were error-corrected and collapsed into unique sequences by a nearest-neighbor algorithm in which closely related sequences were merged to remove PCR and sequencing errors. V, D and J gene segments were assigned by aligning CDR3 sequences to IMGT reference sequences. Each retained sequence needed at least a six-nucleotide match to both a V gene segment and a J gene segment. A rearrangement counted as productive if the CDR3 had no stop codons and remained in frame with V and J, and every other rearrangement counted as non-productive. Following IMGT convention, CDR3 was defined as the stretch from the second conserved V-encoded cysteine to the conserved J-encoded phenylalanine. In an earlier analysis of some 550 of the donors, sequences lacking an unambiguous match to a single V gene segment were excluded. In an earlier analysis of almost 600 of the donors, a V segment was called functional when productive rearrangements were above 56.7%, and segregating when the standard deviation between donors exceeded 5%. A statistical classification framework was developed to diagnose cytomegalovirus status using the catalog of TCR beta chain sequences. In a later analysis, TCR nucleotide sequences were compared against IMGT/GENE-DB human TR gene sequences so that V and J genes could be assigned. The TCRdist pipeline was used in a later analysis to assign CDR3 sequences and most-parsimonious VDJ recombination scenarios. In a later analysis, every TCR beta chain was defined by the combination of its CDR3 amino acid sequence and its V-gene family, and reads without a unique V-gene family were dropped. A later analysis removed 592 highly shared, low-generation-probability nucleotide sequences to deal with suspected cross-contamination and a sequencing artifact. A later analysis calculated a clonal expansion index for each public chain from normalized within-repertoire ranks of inferred template counts. A later analysis computed generation probabilities with a VDJ recombination model fitted to out-of-frame rearrangements, and checked the results against IGoR. A later analysis scored TCR-TCR, TCR-HLA and TCR-CMV co-occurrence with hypergeometric tests, applying a repertoire-size bias correction to TCR pairs. In a later analysis, false discovery rates were estimated by permuting HLA or CMV assignments 20 times. In a later analysis, co-occurring TCRs were grouped with DBSCAN, and TCRdist sequence similarity was added when clustering was performed within HLA-allele-positive subsets. Repertoires with fewer than 30,000 or more than 120,000 public chains were left out of co-occurrence clustering, as were about 5 repertoires with anomalous nucleotide sharing. The source is immuneACCESS, and TCRdb retained only in-frame sequences with V and J called. Part of the clones is not carried over; for the studies checked, unresolved V genes explain less than half of this, and the remainder is unexplained. V and J calls and clone size come straight from that table; D and trimming were deduced from the DNA. The sample records over 110,000 clones, around 83% of which are singletons. The top ten constitute over 1% of the sample.

The CDR3 numbers 16 residues from cysteine through phenylalanine. The CDR3 DNA has 48 bases and is translated from base 1. The germline ends are 15 bases apart after V is trimmed by 0 bases and J by 4 bases. The germline V gene specifies MNHEY as CDR1 and SVGAGI as CDR2. In total, roughly 710 healthy bone marrow donors made up the cohort. At the time of sampling, all cohort members were nominally healthy, though unrecorded immune exposures were likely present. The donor was CMV seropositive and was included in the group of 250 to 350 seropositive cohort members. A peripheral blood sample was provided by each donor, and peripheral blood mononuclear cells were used for TCR beta sequencing. Genomic DNA extraction from the blood cell samples was performed with the Qiagen DNeasy Blood Extraction Kit. The investigation overall reported the following: Most TCR sequences were observed very rarely across donors, whereas some public TCRs were present in many individuals. Because counts were too low, about 15 rarely observed V segments, including chromosome 9 orphons, were left out of the earlier analysis of 587 of the donors. Immune exposure information for the cohort was limited to CMV serostatus. In a later analysis, several top co-occurrence clusters were reported to appear linked to parvovirus B19, influenza, CMV and Epstein-Barr virus. The study gave a list of 150 to 200 TCR beta chains associated with cytomegalovirus. A later analysis found that TCR association rates varied across HLA loci, with DRB1 alleles showing the most associated TCRs and HLA-C alleles the fewest. Compared with the approximately 720-donor mean, donors in an Asian-associated ancestry cluster had fewer N-insertions in productive TCRs, according to a later genetic analysis. When HLA alleles, especially DR and DQ, strongly co-occurred, TCR associations were difficult to assign to individual alleles. The sequencing pipeline was judged likely to have produced a cluster of highly shared sequence variants as a technical artifact. Some IMGT-functional V segments, including TRBV6-2 and TRBV6-3, could not be told apart with the 87-base-pair reads, so those segments were excluded. Specific HLA alleles were associated with 15,000 to 20,000 TCR beta sequences at a false discovery rate of 0.05 in a later analysis. A further reported finding was that TCR beta sequences accurately predicted the HLA-A and HLA-B alleles for most subjects in the first cohort. Linkage disequilibrium might explain the correlated functional status among segregating V segments, but an unknown experimental factor could not be ruled out. Sequencing depth was assumed to be roughly uniform across donors in the presence/absence analyses, though that assumption may not hold. Three of the identified cytomegalovirus-associated TCR beta chains were confirmed in vitro to be specific for cytomegalovirus antigens. The cohort was sequenced for TCR beta chains only, and without alpha or paired-chain data the features that could be detected were limited. In a later analysis, HLA-associated TCR beta chains showed more clonal expansion and lower generation probabilities than non-associated chains that were equally common. An earlier analysis of around 500 of the donors showed that most TCR beta V segments appeared in productive rearrangements either about 87% or about 30% of the time, which broadly matched IMGT annotations. Because some donors lacked HLA typing at each locus, the association tests relied only on the typed subset. In a later analysis, most CMV-associated TCR beta chains were found to appear HLA-restricted, with HLA associations seemingly driven largely by CMV exposure. A later genetic analysis associated a missense DCLRE1C variant with V-gene and J-gene trimming of TCR beta chains, and an independent cohort replicated the association. According to the authors, the approach could potentially be generalized to other disease states and immunological phenotypes. The classifier was reported to diagnose cytomegalovirus status with high specificity and sensitivity in both the original and validation cohorts.

Regarding this clone: It has no known antigen specificity. Base qualities are not recorded, but no much larger clone differs from it by a single base.

Recombination joined TRBV6-5 with TRBJ1-2; D gene: possibly TRBD1, on 5 matching bases. Sequencing was performed on PBMCs. The sequence was obtained from a male donor in good health and CMV-seropositive. The CDR3 region reads CASSYSGPRVGYGYTF. The DNA sequence reads TGTGCCAGCAGTTACTCTGGCCCCAGGGTCGGCTATGGCTACACCTTC.